The 27 T cell receptor beta chains below were found in one sample sequenced in a study of molecular identifiers for immune sequencing clone quantification. TCRdb called the PCR reads again in MiXCR, with one record for every CDR3 protein. The profile shows some 320,000 distinct CDR3 sequences, roughly 24% of them singletons. The sequencing input was naive CD8+ T cells from blood, with Jurkat cell RNA spiked in. Subset reported: FACS-sorted CD8+CD4-CCR7+CD45RA+ naive T cells. These receptors were taken from a human donor in good health. Some libraries in this study had Jurkat cell RNA spiked in.

A few counts support this clonotype. V usage is TRBV5-6 and J usage is TRBJ2-3; D ambiguous. The germline CDR1 and CDR2 sequences are SGHDT and YYEEEE. CDR3 length equals 16 residues. With 0 bases removed from V and 2 bases from J, the gap between germline ends came to 13 bases. The CDR3 nucleotides read TGTGCCAGCAGCTTGGCTGGCGGCAGCAACACAGATACGCAGTATTTT. This codes for CASSLAGGSNTDTQYF.

A few counts support this clonotype. This chain uses TRBV4-3 with TRBJ2-7; 7 nucleotides agree with TRBD1. The junction had 5 bases not matched to a gene; V was cut back by 3 bases and J by 0 bases. Germline assignment: CDR1 LGHNA and CDR2 YSLEER. This CDR3 comprises 15 residues. The CDR3, as DNA: TGCGCCAGCAGCCAGAGACAGGGAAGCTCCTACGAGCAGTACTTC. Protein sequence: CASSQRQGSSYEQYF.

As regards this clonotype: Just one base apart from a much larger clone, this may be a read error. The chain has TRBV28 and TRBJ2-3, with D hard to call. With 7 bases removed from V and 4 bases from J, the gap between germline ends came to 15 bases. The germline gives CDR1 MDHEN, CDR2 SYDVKM. The CDR3 sequence is 14 residues long. The CDR3, as DNA: TGTGCCAGCATCGGCAGGCCGGTCGCAGATACGCAGTATTTT. Translating gives CASIGRPVADTQYF. The whole variable domain, filled in from reference TRBV28 and TRBJ2-3, reads DVKVTQSSRYLVKRTGEKVFLECVQDMDHENMFWYRQDPGLGLRLIYFSYDVKMKEKGDIPEGYSVSREKKERFSLILESASTNQTSMYLCASIGRPVADTQYFGPGTRLTVL.

On this clonotype: This may come from a read error, since a much larger clone is one base off. V usage is TRBV12-3 or TRBV12-4 and J usage is TRBJ2-1, with 9 bases fitting TRBD2. The V gene end was trimmed by 3 bases and the J gene end by 8 bases; junction bases not matched to a gene: 14. The CDR3 is 17 residues long. The CDR3 loop reads CASSFPPGRGGPDEQFF. The CDR3 nucleotides read TGTGCCAGCAGTTTCCCCCCGGGGCGGGGGGGCCCGGATGAGCAGTTCTTC.

This clonotype was seen only a few times. The J gene is TRBJ2-1, the V gene TRBV12-3 or TRBV12-4, with 8 nucleotides matching TRBD2. This CDR3 is 16 amino acids long. V lost 5 bases to trimming and J lost 7 bases; unmatched junction nucleotides: 13. Here the CDR3 reads CASSPDLGLVVNEQFF. The CDR3 bases are TGTGCCAGCAGTCCCGATCTGGGACTAGTCGTTAATGAGCAGTTCTTC.

This clonotype occurred many times. The chain has TRBV7-9 and TRBJ1-4; D may be TRBD1 (5 bases). Germline loops: CDR1 SEHNR, CDR2 FQNEAQ (reference sequence). V was shortened by 2 bases and J by 3 bases, with 16 bases between the two germline ends. This CDR3 region has 17 residues. In DNA form, the CDR3 reads TGTGCCAGCAGCTTATTCCTCGGGGCCGCCTCTAATGAAAAACTGTTTTTT. Translation gives CASSLFLGAASNEKLFF.

This chain joins TRBV28 and TRBJ1-1; D not resolved. Germline V gene data show CDR1 as MDHEN and CDR2 as SYDVKM. This CDR3 has 14 amino acids. Trimming cost V 2 bases and J 1 base, with 8 bases left between them. CDR3 nucleotide sequence: TGTGCCAGCAGTTTAAGACAATCGAACACTGAAGCTTTCTTT. The encoded protein is CASSLRQSNTEAFF. The entire variable domain, with the rest obtained from reference TRBV28 and TRBJ1-1, is as follows: DVKVTQSSRYLVKRTGEKVFLECVQDMDHENMFWYRQDPGLGLRLIYFSYDVKMKEKGDIPEGYSVSREKKERFSLILESASTNQTSMYLCASSLRQSNTEAFFGQGTRLTVV.

This clonotype was seen just once. This sequence may be a read error, since a much larger clone differs from it by one base. The rearrangement links TRBV29-1 to TRBJ2-2; D not certain. Trimming stripped 2 bases from V and 3 bases from J, with 7 bases between. Germline CDR1 and CDR2: SQVTM and ANQGSEA. The CDR3 is 13 residues long. The CDR3 DNA reads TGCAGCGTTGAATCGGCGTACACCGGGGAGCTGTTTTTT. It encodes CSVESAYTGELFF.

For this clonotype: This may arise from a read error, as a much more abundant clone is one base away. The genes are TRBV11-2 and TRBJ1-1; D remains unclear. Per germline, CDR1 SGHAT and CDR2 FQNNGV. The CDR3 runs 13 residues. As DNA, the CDR3 is TGTACCAGCAGCTTCCATCAGAACACTGAAGCTTTCTTT. Protein product: CTSSFHQNTEAFF.

Comments on this clonotype: A much larger clonotype is one base distant, so this may be a read error. This sequence joins TRBV4-1 and TRBJ2-7; D may be TRBD2 (5 bases). Deletions cut 0 bases from V and 2 bases from J, with 14 bases between. This CDR3 region has 16 residues. CDR1 and CDR2 from the germline V gene are MGHRA and YSYEKL. In DNA, the CDR3 is TGCGCCAGCAGCCAAGAGAGGGCGCTCGTCCCCTACGAGCAGTACTTC. As protein: CASSQERALVPYEQYF.

The CDR3 DNA sequence: TGTGCCAGCAGCCAAGATCAAGGGATTACTGAAGCTTTCTTT. It codes for CASSQDQGITEAFF. This rearrangement joins TRBV3-1 to TRBJ1-1; D is undetermined. The CDR3 is 14 amino acids. Germline CDR1 is LGHDT and CDR2 is YNNKEL (reference sequence). Trimming stripped 0 bases from V and 5 bases from J, with 10 bases between.

The DNA of the CDR3 is TGTGCCAGCAGTTTACGGGGGGCGGGCGAGACCCAGTACTTC. Protein sequence: CASSLRGAGETQYF. This chain joins TRBV27 and TRBJ2-5; weak D call: TRBD2 (7 bases). This CDR3 region has 14 residues. Germline V gene lookup returns CDR1 MNHEY and CDR2 SMNVEV (reference sequence). Trimming pared 2 bases from V and 5 bases from J, leaving 12 bases between.

A word on this clonotype: The junction and the germline gene differ at one end; a read error may be behind it. The chain recombines TRBV12-3 or TRBV12-4 with TRBJ2-3; weak D call: TRBD1 (6 bases). The length of the CDR3 is 16 residues. CDR3 sequence reads: CAGRRLLVGAADTQYF. The CDR3 DNA is TGTGCCGGCAGGCGGCTGCTGGTGGGGGCCGCAGATACGCAGTATTTT.

This clonotype was detected a few times. The chain carries TRBV24-1 and TRBJ1-1; TRBD1 matches at 10 bases. CDR1 and CDR2 (germline): KGHDR, SFDVKD. The junction had 6 bases not matched to a gene; V was cut back by 4 bases and J by 5 bases. This CDR3 region has 15 residues. The CDR3 protein is CATSEAGTGVTEAFF. CDR3 sequence (DNA): TGTGCCACCAGTGAAGCCGGGACAGGGGTTACTGAAGCTTTCTTT.

This clonotype was seen repeatedly, ten times or more. V gene TRBV7-3 combines with J gene TRBJ2-3; unclear D gene. Germline V gene lookup returns CDR1 SGHTA and CDR2 FQGTGA. The V end was cut by 2 bases, the J end by 6 bases, with 9 bases between. The CDR3 has 13 amino acids. The CDR3 loop reads CASSLFAPDTQYF. In DNA form, the CDR3 reads TGTGCCAGCAGCTTATTTGCTCCCGATACGCAGTATTTT.

This clonotype was detected many times. The rearrangement joins TRBV7-9 to TRBJ2-1; D unresolved. V was cut by 6 bases and J by 6 bases, with 9 bases left in between. Looked up from germline, CDR1 is SEHNR and CDR2 is FQNEAQ (reference sequence). This CDR3 region has 12 residues. CDR3 sequence reads: CASRDGPNEQFF. Written as DNA, the CDR3 is TGTGCCAGCAGAGACGGACCCAATGAGCAGTTCTTC.

As for this clonotype: A read error may explain this, as a much larger clone is one base away. The V call is TRBV25-1, the J call TRBJ2-1; maybe TRBD2 (6 bases). Germline CDR1 is MGHDK and CDR2 is SYGVNS. CDR3 size: 15 residues. Trimming stripped 4 bases from V and 10 bases from J, with 20 bases between. The CDR3, as DNA: TGTGCCAGCAGTGGGAACCGTCGCGGGGCCGAGGAGCAGTTCTTC. It is translated as CASSGNRRGAEEQFF. The variable domain in full, with the rest retrieved from reference TRBV25-1 and TRBJ2-1, is EADIYQTPRYLVIGTGKKITLECSQTMGHDKMYWYQQDPGMELHLIHYSYGVNSTEKGDLSSESTVSRIRTEHFPLTLESARPSHTSQYLCASSGNRRGAEEQFFGPGTRLTVL.

In its sample, this clonotype was seen many times. The J gene is TRBJ1-1, the V gene TRBV4-2; D is undetermined. CDR3 length equals 16 residues. Trimming cost V 0 bases and J 0 bases, with 11 bases left between them. Germline CDR1 reads LGHNA; CDR2 reads YNFKEQ. The CDR3 sequence: CASSQDDGTLNTEAFF. The CDR3 nucleotides are TGTGCCAGCAGCCAAGACGATGGCACGTTGAACACTGAAGCTTTCTTT.

Of note for this clonotype: The germline gene is not matched at one end of the junction; a read error may be the cause. J is TRBJ2-7 and V is TRBV13; weak D call: TRBD1 (5 bases). CDR1 is PRHDT, CDR2 FYEKMQ, per germline (reference sequence). This CDR3 has 14 amino acids. The CDR3 coding sequence is TGTGCCGGCAGCCAGGGTATTCGGTCCTACGAGCAGTACTTC. It yields the protein CAGSQGIRSYEQYF.

Remarks on this clonotype: A much larger clone sits a single nucleotide away, making a read error possible. This chain connects TRBV28 to TRBJ2-3, with TRBD2 identical over 8 bases. Germline V gene data show CDR1 as MDHEN and CDR2 as SYDVKM. The V and J ends lost 7 bases and 4 bases, in that order; junction bases with no gene match: 16. The CDR3 has 17 amino acids. CDR3 protein: CASNQLPGSGSADTQYF. DNA of the CDR3: TGTGCCAGCAATCAGCTCCCCGGGAGCGGGAGTGCAGATACGCAGTATTTT.

This clonotype showed up just a few times. The chain has TRBV7-2 and TRBJ2-1; no clear D. Germline V gene data show CDR1 as SGHTA and CDR2 as FQGNSA. This CDR3 region has 13 residues. V gave up 5 bases and J gave up 8 bases, with 13 bases separating them. CDR3 amino acids: CASSPDDGDEQFF. In DNA, the CDR3 is TGTGCCAGCAGCCCCGACGATGGCGATGAGCAGTTCTTC.

The rearrangement joins TRBV19 to TRBJ2-7; possibly TRBD1 for D (6 bases). The V end was cut by 1 base, the J end by 5 bases, with 9 bases between. This CDR3 region has 13 residues. Germline V lookup: CDR1 LNHDA, CDR2 SQIVND (reference sequence). This chain's CDR3 is CASSIGTGHEQYF. The CDR3 DNA reads TGTGCCAGTAGTATAGGCACAGGGCACGAGCAGTACTTC.

This clonotype was counted at least ten times. The rearrangement links TRBV4-1 to TRBJ2-7; no reliable D call. The CDR3 totals 15 residues. Germline V gives CDR1 MGHRA, CDR2 YSYEKL. The ends were cut back, 0 bases at V and 3 bases at J, with 12 bases in the middle. The CDR3 spells CASSQDHGRYYEQYF. CDR3 in DNA: TGCGCCAGCAGCCAAGATCATGGTCGTTACTACGAGCAGTACTTC.

The rearrangement uses TRBV27 and TRBJ1-5; D might be TRBD1 (6 bases). V was pared by 5 bases and J by 7 bases, with 24 bases between. The germline CDR1 and CDR2 sequences are MNHEY and SMNVEV (reference sequence). This CDR3 has 17 residues. The CDR3 loop is CASSRIGVAGVEQPQHF. The CDR3 DNA reads TGTGCCAGCAGTAGAATTGGAGTGGCAGGGGTGGAGCAGCCCCAGCATTTT.

The chain carries TRBV29-1 and TRBJ2-5; 8 positions match TRBD2. J gave up 4 bases and V 2 bases, and 6 bases lay outside the gene matches. There are 14 residues in the CDR3. Germline CDR1 is SQVTM and CDR2 is ANQGSEA. The CDR3 bases are TGCAGCGTTGAAAACGGGGGGGCAGGAGAGACCCAGTACTTC. It codes for CSVENGGAGETQYF.

This clonotype has only a few counts. J is TRBJ2-1 and V is TRBV30; TRBD2 aligns across 12 bases. This CDR3 comprises 16 residues. V lost 3 bases to trimming and J lost 0 bases; unmatched junction nucleotides: 3. Germline assignment: CDR1 GTSNPN and CDR2 SVGIG (reference sequence). As DNA, the CDR3 is TGTGCCTGGAGGACTAGCGGGAGCAGCTCCTACAATGAGCAGTTCTTC. The encoded protein is CAWRTSGSSSYNEQFF.

This clonotype was counted at least ten times. V is TRBV2 and J is TRBJ2-1; 10 nucleotides line up with TRBD2. J lost 4 bases, V lost 8 bases, and 2 bases had no gene match. The CDR3 consists of 13 residues. Germline CDR1 SNHLY, CDR2 FYNNEI. CDR3: CASGTSEYNEQFF. The CDR3 DNA sequence: TGTGCCAGCGGGACTAGCGAGTACAATGAGCAGTTCTTC.